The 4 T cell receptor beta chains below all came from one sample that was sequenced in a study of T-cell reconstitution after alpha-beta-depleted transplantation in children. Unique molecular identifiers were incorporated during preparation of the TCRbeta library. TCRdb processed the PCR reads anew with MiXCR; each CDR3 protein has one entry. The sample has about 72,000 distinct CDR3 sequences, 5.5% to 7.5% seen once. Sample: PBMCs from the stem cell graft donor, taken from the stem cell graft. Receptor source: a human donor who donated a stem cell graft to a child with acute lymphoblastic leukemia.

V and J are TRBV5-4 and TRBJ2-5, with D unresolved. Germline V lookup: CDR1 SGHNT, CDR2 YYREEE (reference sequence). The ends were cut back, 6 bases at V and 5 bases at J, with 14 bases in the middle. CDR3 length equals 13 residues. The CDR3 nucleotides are TGTGCCAGCAACCCGGCAGACGCTGAGACCCAGTACTTC. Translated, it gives CASNPADAETQYF.

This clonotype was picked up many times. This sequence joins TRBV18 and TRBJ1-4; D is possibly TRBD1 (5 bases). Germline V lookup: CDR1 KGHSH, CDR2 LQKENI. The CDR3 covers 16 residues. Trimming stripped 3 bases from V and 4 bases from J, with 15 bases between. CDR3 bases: TGTGCCAGCTCACCTCCTGGGACGGACCTTAATGAAAAACTGTTTTTT. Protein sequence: CASSPPGTDLNEKLFF.

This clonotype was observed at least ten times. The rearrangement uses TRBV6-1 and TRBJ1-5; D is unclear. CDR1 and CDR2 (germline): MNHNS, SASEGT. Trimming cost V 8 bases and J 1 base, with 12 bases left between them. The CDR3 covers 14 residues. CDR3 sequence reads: CASDRQASNQPQHF. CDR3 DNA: TGTGCCAGCGACCGCCAGGCGAGCAATCAGCCCCAGCATTTT.

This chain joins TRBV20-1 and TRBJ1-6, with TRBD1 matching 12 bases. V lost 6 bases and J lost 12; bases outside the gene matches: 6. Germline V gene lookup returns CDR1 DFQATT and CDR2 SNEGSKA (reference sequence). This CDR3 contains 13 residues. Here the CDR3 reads CSALRDRGQPLHF. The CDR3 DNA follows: TGCAGTGCGCTCCGGGACAGGGGGCAACCCCTCCACTTT.